Listed here are 10 T cell receptor beta chains from one sample, sequenced in a study of cytomegalovirus exposure and HLA in healthy donors. Both 60 Vbeta primers and 13 Jbeta primers went into the PCR. Profiling relied on immunoSEQ multiplex PCR, and the TCRdb table lists in-frame clones only, not all of them. The data contain around 140,000 clones, more than 75% of them seen just once; the ten biggest clones take up about 1%. Input material: PBMCs. These receptors were taken from a male donor in good health and CMV-seronegative.

The genes are TRBV23-1 and TRBJ2-2, with a tentative D call TRBD2 (7 bases). TRBV23-1 is noted as an ORF with a role that remains uncertain. The CDR3 is 20 residues long. Trimming took off 4 bases at V and 0 bases at J, with 24 bases between the two ends. CDR3 bases: TGCGCCAGCAGTCCACAAACTTCGTGGCGGGGGCCCTCGAACACCGGGGAGCTGTTTTTT. Its translation is CASSPQTSWRGPSNTGELFF.

DNA for the CDR3: TGCGCCAGCAGCCAAATTCGAGCGGGGGGCCCAGATACGCAGTATTTT. As protein: CASSQIRAGGPDTQYF. The chain is built from TRBV4-1 and TRBJ2-3; 9 bases match TRBD2. CDR1 MGHRA and CDR2 YSYEKL come from the germline V gene. The CDR3 loop spans 16 amino acids. Trimming removed 2 bases from V and 4 bases from J; junction bases left unmatched: 7.

The rearrangement joins TRBV7-2 to TRBJ1-1, with 8 positions matching TRBD1. V gave up 1 base and J gave up 6 bases; unmatched junction bases: 10. The CDR3 contains 16 residues. Per germline, CDR1 SGHTA and CDR2 FQGNSA. This CDR3 reads CASSLDPLTGDAEAFF. The CDR3 DNA follows: TGTGCCAGCAGCTTAGACCCCCTGACAGGGGACGCTGAAGCTTTCTTT. Based on the CDR3 plus reference TRBV7-2 and TRBJ1-1, the full variable domain is GAGVSQSPSNKVTEKGKDVELRCDPISGHTALYWYRQSLGQGLEFLIYFQGNSAPDKSGLPSDRFSAERTGGSVSTLTIQRTQQEDSAVYLCASSLDPLTGDAEAFFGQGTRLTVV.

The chain carries TRBV27 and TRBJ2-1; D is possibly TRBD1 (6 bases). The CDR3 runs 14 residues. V lost 0 bases, J lost 8 bases, and 11 bases lay in between. Germline lookup yields CDR1 MNHEY and CDR2 SMNVEV (reference sequence). In DNA form, the CDR3 reads TGTGCCAGCAGTTTATCTAGGACAGACCATGAGCAGTTCTTC. This codes for CASSLSRTDHEQFF.

This chain links TRBV4-3 with TRBJ2-1; no clear D gene. The CDR3 has 13 residues. The V and J ends lost 5 bases and 6 bases respectively, with 11 bases between them. The germline V gene encodes CDR1 LGHNA and CDR2 YSLEER. DNA for the CDR3: TGCGCCAGCAGCTTTTCCCCGGGCAATGAGCAGTTCTTC. The encoded protein is CASSFSPGNEQFF.

The chain is built from TRBV4-2 and TRBJ2-4; tentatively, D is TRBD1 (6 bases). The germline V gene has CDR1 LGHNA and CDR2 YNFKEQ. CDR3 length: 15 amino acids. V was pared by 4 bases and J by 7 bases, with 17 bases between. DNA for the CDR3: TGTGCCAGCAGCCTCCGGACAGCCCTAAACAACATTCAGTACTTC. It codes for CASSLRTALNNIQYF.

The chain is built from TRBV11-2 and TRBJ2-3; 14 bases fit TRBD2. Germline V gene sequence: CDR1 SGHAT, CDR2 FQNNGV. The CDR3 extends over 16 amino acids. V lost 5 bases, J lost 5 bases, and 6 bases stayed unmatched. CDR3 in DNA: TGTGCCAGCAGCCTCCGGACTAGCGGGGGGCAAGATACGCAGTATTTT. Encoded protein: CASSLRTSGGQDTQYF.

This clone was observed a few times. The chain links TRBV4-3 to TRBJ1-6; TRBD1 might be the D (6 bases). The CDR3 has 15 residues. V dropped 3 bases and J dropped 5 bases, with 11 bases sitting between them. Germline-derived CDR1 and CDR2 are LGHNA and YSLEER. The CDR3 DNA follows: TGCGCCAGCAGCCAGGGGGCCAGGAATAATTCACCCCTCCACTTT. Protein product: CASSQGARNNSPLHF.

The chain has TRBV4-3 and TRBJ1-3; no clear D gene. This CDR3 is built from 15 residues. Trimming pared 7 bases from V and 4 bases from J, leaving 17 bases between. CDR1 is LGHNA, CDR2 YSLEER, per germline. The CDR3 nucleotides read TGCGCCAGCACCCCCGGGAGAAATCGAGGAAACACCATATATTTT. It specifies CASTPGRNRGNTIYF.

In this sample, this clone turned up a few times. The chain is built from TRBV19 and TRBJ1-1, with D perhaps TRBD1 (5 bases). This CDR3 comprises 13 residues. Between the trimmed V and J ends, which lost 8 bases and 1 base, there was a span of 11 bases. Germline lookup yields CDR1 LNHDA and CDR2 SQIVND (reference sequence). The CDR3 region is CASDHGANTEAFF. CDR3 bases: TGTGCCAGTGACCATGGGGCGAACACTGAAGCTTTCTTT.